These 22 T cell receptor beta chains share one sample of origin, sequenced in a study of CD8 T cells in ankylosing spondylitis. One entry per CDR3 protein results from TCRdb running MiXCR on the 5' RACE reads. The data show 390,000 or so distinct CDR3 sequences, about a fifth seen once. General observations from the study: One TCR beta motif, made up of eight or nine highly homologous variants, appeared characteristic of ankylosing spondylitis blood.

These receptors are not linked to any known antigen. The specimen sequenced was blood, either unsorted or a sorted T cell fraction (not recorded which). The source is a male donor with ankylosing spondylitis.

The chain uses TRBV11-1 and TRBJ2-1; TRBD2 matches at 10 bases. The CDR3 runs 20 residues. J gave up 0 bases and V 1 base, and 12 bases lay outside the gene matches. CDR1 and CDR2 (germline): SGHAT, FQDESV (reference sequence). The CDR3 here is CASSLVGSGRAHSSYNEQFF. For the CDR3, the DNA is TGTGCCAGCAGCTTAGTAGGGAGCGGGAGGGCCCATAGCTCCTACAATGAGCAGTTCTTC.

This clonotype was seen more than once but under ten times. The V and J genes are TRBV5-5 and TRBJ2-3; a weak D match, TRBD1 (5 bases). This CDR3 spans 17 amino acids. Per the germline V gene, CDR1 is SGHKS and CDR2 is YYEKEE (reference sequence). V shed 1 base and J shed 0 bases, with 15 bases lying between them. In DNA form, the CDR3 reads TGTGCCAGCAGCTTGCAGGGCAGGGTTCCAAGCACAGATACGCAGTATTTT. Protein product: CASSLQGRVPSTDTQYF.

This clonotype was detected a few times. This chain connects TRBV12-5 to TRBJ2-5; tentative D call: TRBD2 (5 bases). Per the germline V gene, CDR1 is LGHNT and CDR2 is FRNRAP. This CDR3 comprises 15 residues. Trimming removed 4 bases from V and 2 bases from J, with 14 bases in between. In nucleotides, the CDR3 is TGTGCTAGTGGTTGGGAGCAAGGGTTTCAAGAGACCCAGTACTTC. Amino acids: CASGWEQGFQETQYF.

J is TRBJ2-7 and V is TRBV5-5; the D gene is possibly TRBD2 (6 bases). V lost 4 bases to trimming and J lost 9 bases, with 26 bases between them. The CDR3 totals 16 residues. Germline V gives CDR1 SGHKS, CDR2 YYEKEE (reference sequence). CDR3: CASSPGLFPGYDGQYF. The CDR3 DNA sequence: TGTGCCAGCAGCCCAGGACTATTCCCCGGATACGACGGGCAGTACTTC. The full variable domain, in which reference TRBV5-5 and TRBJ2-7 provide the parts outside the CDR3, is DAGVTQSPTHLIKTRGQQVTLRCSPISGHKSVSWYQQVLGQGPQFIFQYYEKEERGRGNFPDRFSARQFPNYSSELNVNALLLGDSALYLCASSPGLFPGYDGQYFGPGTRLTVT.

Only a few counts were recorded for this clonotype. J is TRBJ1-1 and V is TRBV15; D may be TRBD1 (6 bases). CDR3 length: 15 residues. The V gene's germline CDR1 is LNHNV and CDR2 YYDKDF (reference sequence). V was cut by 0 bases and J by 5 bases, with 13 bases left in between. CDR3 nucleotides: TGTGCCACCAGCAGAGATTTGGGGGCATGGACTGAAGCTTTCTTT. Protein: CATSRDLGAWTEAFF.

The chain links TRBV18 to TRBJ2-1; 7 bases fit TRBD1. The ends lost 3 bases at V and 0 bases at J; junction bases unmatched: 8. Germline V gene lookup returns CDR1 KGHSH and CDR2 LQKENI. This CDR3 region has 17 residues. As DNA, the CDR3 is TGTGCCAGCTCACCGAGACCGGGACAGAGCTCCTACAATGAGCAGTTCTTC. Amino acid sequence: CASSPRPGQSSYNEQFF. Based on the CDR3 plus reference TRBV18 and TRBJ2-1, the full variable domain is NAGVMQNPRHLVRRRGQEARLRCSPMKGHSHVYWYRQLPEEGLKFMVYLQKENIIDESGMPKERFSAEFPKEGPSILRIQQVVRGDSAAYFCASSPRPGQSSYNEQFFGPGTRLTVL.

The chain uses TRBV5-6 and TRBJ2-5, with 8 bases lining up with TRBD1. CDR1 and CDR2 (germline): SGHDT, YYEEEE. Trimming took 4 bases from V and 0 from J; bases not matched to a gene: 8. The length of the CDR3 is 16 residues. The CDR3 DNA follows: TGTGCCAGCAGCGCATACAGGGGGTCGTACCAAGAGACCCAGTACTTC. This translates into CASSAYRGSYQETQYF.

This clonotype has more than one count but fewer than ten. The chain joins TRBV7-9 to TRBJ1-2, with 7 bases fitting TRBD1. Trimming cost V 3 bases and J 5 bases; bases outside gene matches: 3. In germline, CDR1 is SEHNR, CDR2 FQNEAQ (reference sequence). The CDR3 spans 13 residues. CDR3 loop: CASSLQGEYGYTF. For the CDR3, the DNA is TGTGCCAGCAGCTTGCAGGGGGAATATGGCTACACCTTC. The full variable domain, rest sourced from reference TRBV7-9 and TRBJ1-2, is DTGVSQNPRHKITKRGQNVTFRCDPISEHNRLYWYRQTLGQGPEFLTYFQNEAQLEKSRLLSDRFSAERPKGSFSTLEIQRTEQGDSAMYLCASSLQGEYGYTFGSGTRLTVV.

The rearrangement links TRBV28 to TRBJ1-5, with no clear D. V lost 3 bases, J lost 5 bases, and 11 bases lay in between. CDR3 length equals 14 residues. Germline-derived CDR1 and CDR2 are MDHEN and SYDVKM. The CDR3 DNA reads as TGTGCCAGCAGTTTTAATTGGGCGTATCAGCCCCAGCATTTT. Encoded protein: CASSFNWAYQPQHF.

The V call is TRBV27, the J call TRBJ2-2; D gene unclear. V gave up 2 bases and J gave up 1 base, with 14 bases separating them. Germline V gene sequence: CDR1 MNHEY, CDR2 SMNVEV (reference sequence). CDR3 size: 17 residues. The chain's CDR3 is CASSLGVELGNTGELFF. DNA of the CDR3: TGTGCCAGCAGTTTAGGGGTGGAGTTAGGGAACACCGGGGAGCTGTTTTTT.

The rearrangement joins TRBV20-1 to TRBJ1-2, with TRBD1 matching over 8 bases. With 4 bases clipped from V and 0 bases from J, the junction kept 7 bases outside the gene matches. The germline V gene has CDR1 DFQATT and CDR2 SNEGSKA (reference sequence). This CDR3 is built from 15 residues. CDR3 in DNA: TGCAGTGCTATCGACAGGGGCCGACCTAACTATGGCTACACCTTC. It specifies CSAIDRGRPNYGYTF.

The gene calls are TRBV19 and TRBJ2-1, with TRBD2 as a possible D gene (6 bases). CDR1 and CDR2 from the germline V gene are LNHDA and SQIVND (reference sequence). The CDR3 contains 15 residues. V lost 2 bases, J lost 4 bases, and 12 bases lay in between. The CDR3 nucleotides are TGTGCCAGTAGTATAACCAGCGGGCCTTACAATGAGCAGTTCTTC. As protein: CASSITSGPYNEQFF.

The chain employs TRBV5-1 and TRBJ2-3; 13 bases map to TRBD2. Germline CDR1 and CDR2: SGHRS and YFSETQ. The V and J ends lost 4 bases and 3 bases, in that order; junction bases with no gene match: 5. The CDR3 is 16 residues long. This chain's CDR3 is CASSPGLAGKTDTQYF. Written as DNA, the CDR3 is TGCGCCAGCAGCCCGGGACTAGCGGGAAAGACAGATACGCAGTATTTT.

This clonotype was counted between two and nine times. The chain couples TRBV20-1 to TRBJ2-1; 13 nucleotides align to TRBD2. The J segment lost 0 bases and the V segment lost 4 bases, leaving 9 bases of the junction unmatched. The CDR3 totals 18 residues. The germline V gene has CDR1 DFQATT and CDR2 SNEGSKA (reference sequence). CDR3 coding DNA: TGCAGTGCTACGGAACTAGCGGGAGGGCCGGGCTCCTACAATGAGCAGTTCTTC. This codes for CSATELAGGPGSYNEQFF.

This clonotype was recorded a few times. As DNA, the CDR3 is TGCAGTGCTAGCGACCCATCCTACAATGAGCAGTTCTTC. Its translation: CSASDPSYNEQFF. V usage is TRBV20-1 and J usage is TRBJ2-1, with D hard to call. Germline assignment: CDR1 DFQATT and CDR2 SNEGSKA (reference sequence). V was clipped by 3 bases and J by 1 base, with 7 bases between them. The CDR3 covers 13 residues.

The chain couples TRBV27 to TRBJ1-5, with TRBD1 as a possible D gene (6 bases). The V end lost 0 bases, the J end lost 2 bases, and 8 bases lay between the germline ends. This CDR3 is built from 15 residues. CDR1 and CDR2 (germline): MNHEY, SMNVEV (reference sequence). This CDR3 reads CASSLSRGGNQPQHF. In DNA form, the CDR3 reads TGTGCCAGCAGTTTATCCAGGGGAGGCAATCAGCCCCAGCATTTT.

This clonotype has a handful of counts. This rearrangement joins TRBV29-1 to TRBJ1-5; no firm D call. The germline gives CDR1 SQVTM, CDR2 ANQGSEA. V was clipped by 4 bases and J by 7 bases, with 11 bases between them. There are 12 residues in the CDR3. This CDR3 is CSVVTANQPQHF. CDR3 coding DNA: TGCAGCGTTGTCACAGCGAACCAGCCCCAGCATTTT.

This chain connects TRBV20-1 to TRBJ2-2, with D unclear. This CDR3 comprises 12 residues. The V end lost 0 bases, the J end lost 7 bases, and 6 bases lay between the germline ends. Germline loops: CDR1 DFQATT, CDR2 SNEGSKA (reference sequence). CDR3 DNA sequence: TGCAGTGCTAGAGAGGGGATCGGGGAGCTGTTTTTT. Protein sequence: CSAREGIGELFF.

J is TRBJ2-7 and V is TRBV12-3 or TRBV12-4; 15 bases are shared with TRBD2. With 6 bases clipped from V and 4 bases from J, the junction kept 4 bases outside the gene matches. CDR3 length equals 15 residues. This CDR3 is CASRPGLAGGYEQYF. Written as DNA, the CDR3 is TGTGCCAGCAGGCCGGGACTAGCGGGGGGATACGAGCAGTACTTC.

This clonotype was seen many times. The chain has TRBV15 and TRBJ2-3; D may be TRBD2 (6 bases). Germline assignment: CDR1 LNHNV and CDR2 YYDKDF (reference sequence). The CDR3 totals 18 residues. Trimming shortened V by 5 bases and J by 1 base, and 22 bases separated the two germline ends. The DNA for the CDR3 is TGTGCCACCAGCTCCCGACCCCCGGGGGAGGCGGGCACAGATACGCAGTATTTT. This gives the protein CATSSRPPGEAGTDTQYF.

The chain couples TRBV28 to TRBJ2-1; 13 positions agree with TRBD2. The CDR3 runs 18 residues. V gave up 6 bases and J gave up 0 bases; unmatched junction bases: 8. Germline V lookup: CDR1 MDHEN, CDR2 SYDVKM. The CDR3 region has the DNA TGTGCCAGCAGCCCGGGACTAGCGGGAAGGAGCTCCTACAATGAGCAGTTCTTC. Its translation is CASSPGLAGRSSYNEQFF. Combining the CDR3 with reference TRBV28 and TRBJ2-1 gives the whole variable domain DVKVTQSSRYLVKRTGEKVFLECVQDMDHENMFWYRQDPGLGLRLIYFSYDVKMKEKGDIPEGYSVSREKKERFSLILESASTNQTSMYLCASSPGLAGRSSYNEQFFGPGTRLTVL.

In its sample, this clonotype was seen many times. This chain's CDR3 is CSARDWGIPYEQYF. DNA for the CDR3: TGCAGTGCTAGAGATTGGGGGATTCCCTACGAGCAGTACTTC. The V gene is TRBV20-1, the J gene TRBJ2-7, with D perhaps being TRBD1 or TRBD2 (5 bases each). The V end lost 0 bases, the J end lost 2 bases, and 11 bases lay between the germline ends. This CDR3 is 14 amino acids long. Germline assignment: CDR1 DFQATT and CDR2 SNEGSKA (reference sequence).